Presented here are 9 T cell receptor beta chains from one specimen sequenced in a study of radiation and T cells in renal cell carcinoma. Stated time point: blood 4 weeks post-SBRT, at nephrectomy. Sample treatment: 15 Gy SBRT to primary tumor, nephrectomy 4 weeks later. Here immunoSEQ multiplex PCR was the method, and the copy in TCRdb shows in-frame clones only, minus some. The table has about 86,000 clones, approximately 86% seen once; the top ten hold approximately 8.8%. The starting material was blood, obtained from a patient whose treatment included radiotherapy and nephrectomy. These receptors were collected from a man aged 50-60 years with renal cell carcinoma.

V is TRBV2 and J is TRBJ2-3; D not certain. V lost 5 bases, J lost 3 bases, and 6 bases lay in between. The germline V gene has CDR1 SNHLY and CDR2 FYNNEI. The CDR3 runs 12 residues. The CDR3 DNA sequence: TGTGCCAGCAGTTACTTTACAGATACGCAGTATTTT. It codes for CASSYFTDTQYF.

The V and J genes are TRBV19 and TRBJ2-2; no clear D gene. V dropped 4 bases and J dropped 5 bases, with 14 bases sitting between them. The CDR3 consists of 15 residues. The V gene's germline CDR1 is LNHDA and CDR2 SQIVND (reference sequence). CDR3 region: CASSTLTDDTGELFF. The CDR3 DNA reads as TGTGCCAGTAGTACCCTTACCGATGATACCGGGGAGCTGTTTTTT.

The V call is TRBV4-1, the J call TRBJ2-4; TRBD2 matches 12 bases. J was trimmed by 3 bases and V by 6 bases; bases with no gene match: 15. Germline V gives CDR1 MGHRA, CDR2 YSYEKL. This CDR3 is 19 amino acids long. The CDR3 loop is CASRPGLAGAVRVKNIQYF. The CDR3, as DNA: TGCGCCAGCAGACCGGGACTAGCGGGTGCCGTTCGGGTCAAAAACATTCAGTACTTC.

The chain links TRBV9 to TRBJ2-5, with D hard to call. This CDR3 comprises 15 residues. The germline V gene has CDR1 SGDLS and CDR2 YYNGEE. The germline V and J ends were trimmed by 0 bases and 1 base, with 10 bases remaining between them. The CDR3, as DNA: TGTGCCAGCAGCGTAGACGTCTCGGGCCAAGAGACCCAGTACTTC. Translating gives CASSVDVSGQETQYF.

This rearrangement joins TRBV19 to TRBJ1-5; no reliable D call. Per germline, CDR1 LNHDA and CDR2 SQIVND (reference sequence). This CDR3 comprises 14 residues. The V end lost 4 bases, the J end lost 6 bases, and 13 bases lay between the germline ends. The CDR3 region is CASSTGSQGQPQHF. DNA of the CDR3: TGTGCCAGTAGTACCGGGTCTCAAGGTCAGCCCCAGCATTTT.

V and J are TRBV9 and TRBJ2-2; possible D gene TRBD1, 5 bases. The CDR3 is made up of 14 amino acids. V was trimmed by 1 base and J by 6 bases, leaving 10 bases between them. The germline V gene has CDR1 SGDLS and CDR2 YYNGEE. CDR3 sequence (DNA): TGTGCCAGCAGCGTACGCCAGGGTCCCGGGGAGCTGTTTTTT. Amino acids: CASSVRQGPGELFF.

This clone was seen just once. The CDR3, as DNA: TGCGCCAGCAGCTTGGCTACAGGTCCCGGGGAGCTGTTTTTT. Protein product: CASSLATGPGELFF. This rearrangement joins TRBV5-1 to TRBJ2-2; D is possibly TRBD1 (5 bases). The CDR3 loop spans 14 amino acids. The germline CDR1 and CDR2 sequences are SGHRS and YFSETQ. V lost 0 bases to trimming and J lost 6 bases, with 9 bases between them. The full variable domain, with the rest looked up from reference TRBV5-1 and TRBJ2-2, is KAGVTQTPRYLIKTRGQQVTLSCSPISGHRSVSWYQQTPGQGLQFLFEYFSETQRNKGNFPGRFSGRQFSNSRSEMNVSTLELGDSALYLCASSLATGPGELFFGEGSRLTVL.

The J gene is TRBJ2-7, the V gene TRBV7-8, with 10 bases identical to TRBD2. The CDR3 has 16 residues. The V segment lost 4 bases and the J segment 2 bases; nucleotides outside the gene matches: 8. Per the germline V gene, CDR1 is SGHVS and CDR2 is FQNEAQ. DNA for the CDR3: TGTGCCAGCAGCTCCCATAGCGGGAGGCACCCCTACGAGCAGTACTTC. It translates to CASSSHSGRHPYEQYF.

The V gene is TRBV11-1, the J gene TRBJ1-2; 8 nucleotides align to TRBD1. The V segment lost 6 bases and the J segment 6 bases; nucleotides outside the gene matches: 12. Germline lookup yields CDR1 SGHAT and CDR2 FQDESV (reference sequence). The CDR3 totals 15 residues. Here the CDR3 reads CASSLRPGGADGYTF. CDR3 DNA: TGTGCCAGCAGTCTAAGGCCAGGGGGCGCGGATGGCTACACCTTC. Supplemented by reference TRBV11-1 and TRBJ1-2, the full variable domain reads EAEVAQSPRYKITEKSQAVAFWCDPISGHATLYWYRQILGQGPELLVQFQDESVVDDSQLPKDRFSAERLKGVDSTLKIQPAELGDSAMYLCASSLRPGGADGYTFGSGTRLTVV.